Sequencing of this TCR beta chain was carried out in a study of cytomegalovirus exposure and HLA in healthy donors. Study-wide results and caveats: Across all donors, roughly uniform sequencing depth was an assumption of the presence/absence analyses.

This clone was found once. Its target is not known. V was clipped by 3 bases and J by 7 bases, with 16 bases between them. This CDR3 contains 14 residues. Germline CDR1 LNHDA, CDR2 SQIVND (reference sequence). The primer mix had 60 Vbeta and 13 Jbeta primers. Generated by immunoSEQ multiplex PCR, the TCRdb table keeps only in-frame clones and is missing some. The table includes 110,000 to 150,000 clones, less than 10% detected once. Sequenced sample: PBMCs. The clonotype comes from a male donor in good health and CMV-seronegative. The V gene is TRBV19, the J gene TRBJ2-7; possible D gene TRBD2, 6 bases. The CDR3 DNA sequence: TGTGCCAGTAGTATTCGTTTCGGGGGTCGGGAGCAGTACTTC. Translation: CASSIRFGGREQYF.